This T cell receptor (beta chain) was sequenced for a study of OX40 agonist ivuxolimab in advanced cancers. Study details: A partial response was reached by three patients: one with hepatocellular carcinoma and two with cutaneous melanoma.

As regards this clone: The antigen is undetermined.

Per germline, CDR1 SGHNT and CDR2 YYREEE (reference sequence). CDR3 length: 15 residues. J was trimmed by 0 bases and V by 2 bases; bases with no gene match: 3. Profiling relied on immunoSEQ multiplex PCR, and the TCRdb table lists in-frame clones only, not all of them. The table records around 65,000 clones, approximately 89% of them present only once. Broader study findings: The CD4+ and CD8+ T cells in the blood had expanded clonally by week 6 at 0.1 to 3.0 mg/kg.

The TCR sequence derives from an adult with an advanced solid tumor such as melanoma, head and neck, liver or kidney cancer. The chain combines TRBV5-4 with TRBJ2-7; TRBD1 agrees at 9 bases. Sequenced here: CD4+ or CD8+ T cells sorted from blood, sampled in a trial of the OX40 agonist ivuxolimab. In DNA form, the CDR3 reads TGTGCCAGCAGCTTACAGGGGGCCGGCTCCTACGAGCAGTACTTC. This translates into CASSLQGAGSYEQYF.